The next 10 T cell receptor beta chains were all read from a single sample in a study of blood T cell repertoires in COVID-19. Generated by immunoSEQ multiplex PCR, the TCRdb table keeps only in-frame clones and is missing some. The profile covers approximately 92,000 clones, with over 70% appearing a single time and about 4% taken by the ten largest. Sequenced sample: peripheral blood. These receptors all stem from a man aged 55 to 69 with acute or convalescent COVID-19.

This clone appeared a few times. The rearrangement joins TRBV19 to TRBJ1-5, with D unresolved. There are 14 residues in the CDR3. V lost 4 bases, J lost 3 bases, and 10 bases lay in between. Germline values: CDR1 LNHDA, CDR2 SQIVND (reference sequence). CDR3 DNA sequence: TGTGCCAGTAGTAACGAGGAAGCCAATCAGCCCCAGCATTTT. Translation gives CASSNEEANQPQHF.

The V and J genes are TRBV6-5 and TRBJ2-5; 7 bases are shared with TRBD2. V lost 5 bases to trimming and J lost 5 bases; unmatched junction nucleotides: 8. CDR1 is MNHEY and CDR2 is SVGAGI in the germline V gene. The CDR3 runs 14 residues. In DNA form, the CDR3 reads TGTGCCAGCAGTCCGAGGGAGGGGAGGGAGACCCAGTACTTC. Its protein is CASSPREGRETQYF.

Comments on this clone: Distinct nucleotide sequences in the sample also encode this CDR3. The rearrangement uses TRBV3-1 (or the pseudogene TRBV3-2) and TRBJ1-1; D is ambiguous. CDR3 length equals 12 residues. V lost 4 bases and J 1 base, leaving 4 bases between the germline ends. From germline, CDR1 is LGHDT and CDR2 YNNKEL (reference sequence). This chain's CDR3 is CASSPQNTEAFF. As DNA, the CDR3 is TGTGCCAGCAGCCCACAGAACACTGAAGCTTTCTTT.

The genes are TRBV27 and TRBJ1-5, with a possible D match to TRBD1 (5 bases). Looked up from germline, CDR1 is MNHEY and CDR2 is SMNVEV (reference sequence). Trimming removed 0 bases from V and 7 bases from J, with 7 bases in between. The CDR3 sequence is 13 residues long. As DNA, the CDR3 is TGTGCCAGCAGTTTATCGGGGCGGCAGCCCCAGCATTTT. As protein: CASSLSGRQPQHF.

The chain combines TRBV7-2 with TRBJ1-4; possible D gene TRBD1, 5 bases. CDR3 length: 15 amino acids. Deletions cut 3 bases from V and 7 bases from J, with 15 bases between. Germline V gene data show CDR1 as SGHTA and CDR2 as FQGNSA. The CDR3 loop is CASSLGHGGVEKLFF. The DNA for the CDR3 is TGTGCCAGCAGCTTGGGCCATGGGGGGGTTGAAAAACTGTTTTTT.

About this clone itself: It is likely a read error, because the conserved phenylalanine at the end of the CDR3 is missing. Here the CDR3 DNA reads TGCGCCAGCAGCCAGGGTCACGGGGTGGGTGAGCCCCTCCACCTT. Its protein is CASSQGHGVGEPLHL. The chain has TRBV4-1 and TRBJ1-6; D is undetermined. CDR3 length equals 15 residues. The V end lost 3 bases, the J end lost 13 bases, and 19 bases lay between the germline ends. The germline V gene encodes CDR1 MGHRA and CDR2 YSYEKL.

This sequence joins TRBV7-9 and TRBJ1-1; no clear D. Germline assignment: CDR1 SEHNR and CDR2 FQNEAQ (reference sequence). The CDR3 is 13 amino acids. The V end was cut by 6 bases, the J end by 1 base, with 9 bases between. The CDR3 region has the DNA TGTGCCAGCAGTGACTCACCGAACACTGAAGCTTTCTTT. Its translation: CASSDSPNTEAFF.

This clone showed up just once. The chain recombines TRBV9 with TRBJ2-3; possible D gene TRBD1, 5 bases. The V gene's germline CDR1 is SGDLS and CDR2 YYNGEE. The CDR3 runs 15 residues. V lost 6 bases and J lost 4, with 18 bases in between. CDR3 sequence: CASTTIGAAADTQYF. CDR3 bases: TGTGCCAGCACGACAATAGGGGCTGCGGCAGATACGCAGTATTTT.

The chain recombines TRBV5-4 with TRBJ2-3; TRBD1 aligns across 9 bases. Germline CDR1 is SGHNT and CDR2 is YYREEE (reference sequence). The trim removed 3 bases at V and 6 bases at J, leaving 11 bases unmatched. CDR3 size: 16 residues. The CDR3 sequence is CASSSGQGARQDTQYF. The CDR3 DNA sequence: TGTGCCAGCAGCTCGGGACAGGGTGCCCGGCAGGATACGCAGTATTTT. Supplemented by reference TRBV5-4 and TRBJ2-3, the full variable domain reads ETGVTQSPTHLIKTRGQQVTLRCSSQSGHNTVSWYQQALGQGPQFIFQYYREEENGRGNFPPRFSGLQFPNYSSELNVNALELDDSALYLCASSSGQGARQDTQYFGPGTRLTVL.

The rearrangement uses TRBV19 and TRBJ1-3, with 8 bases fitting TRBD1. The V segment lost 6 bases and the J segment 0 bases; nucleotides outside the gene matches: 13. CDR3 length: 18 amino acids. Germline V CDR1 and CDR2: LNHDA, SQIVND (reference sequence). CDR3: CASSNPRTGLSSGNTIYF. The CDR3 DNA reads TGTGCCAGTAGCAACCCCCGGACAGGGTTGAGCTCTGGAAACACCATATATTTT.